This T cell receptor (beta chain) is drawn from a study of T cells in placental villitis. General study points: Villitis of unknown etiology showed control-like CMV-specific clone frequencies, approximately 0.001 versus 0.011 in CMV.

The CDR3 runs 16 residues. Trimming removed 2 bases at V and 3 bases at J, with 13 bases between. CDR1 LNHNV and CDR2 YYDKDF come from the germline V gene (reference sequence). This was the immunoSEQ v4 assay. TCRdb's table, derived via immunoSEQ multiplex PCR, lists solely in-frame clones and lacks some. This sample has 2,500 to 4,000 clones, with about 75% found just once. This clone was recorded once. Its antigen is undetermined. The sample consisted of placental tissue containing maternal and fetal cells. V usage is TRBV15 and J usage is TRBJ1-4; D gene ambiguous. This TCR was recovered from a human patient with infectious villitis; the placental T cells may come from both mother and fetus. CDR3 loop: CATSRSSVGANEKLFF. CDR3 sequence (DNA): TGTGCCACCAGCAGATCCTCCGTTGGGGCTAATGAAAAACTGTTTTTT.